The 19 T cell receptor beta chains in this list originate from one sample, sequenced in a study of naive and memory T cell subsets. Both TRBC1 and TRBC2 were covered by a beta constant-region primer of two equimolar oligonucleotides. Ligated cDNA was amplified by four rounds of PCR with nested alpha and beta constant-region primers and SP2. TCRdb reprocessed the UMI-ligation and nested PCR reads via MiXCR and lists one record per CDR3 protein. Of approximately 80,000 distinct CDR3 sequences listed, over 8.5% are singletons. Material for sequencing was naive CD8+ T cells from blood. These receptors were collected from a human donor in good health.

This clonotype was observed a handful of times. This chain's CDR3 is CASSVFRDRALGANVLTF. In DNA form, the CDR3 reads TGTGCCAGCAGTGTCTTCAGGGACAGAGCCCTGGGGGCCAACGTCCTGACTTTC. The V and J genes are TRBV2 and TRBJ2-6, with TRBD1 identical over 7 bases. CDR3 length: 18 amino acids. V was clipped by 4 bases and J by 4 bases; unmatched bases: 13. Germline loops: CDR1 SNHLY, CDR2 FYNNEI.

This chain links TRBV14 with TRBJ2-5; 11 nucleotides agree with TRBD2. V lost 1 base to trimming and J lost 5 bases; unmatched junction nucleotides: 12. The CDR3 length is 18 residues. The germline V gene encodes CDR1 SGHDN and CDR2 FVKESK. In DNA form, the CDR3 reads TGTGCCAGCAGCCAAGGTTGGCTAGCGGGAGGCCCGGGGGAGACCCAGTACTTC. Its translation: CASSQGWLAGGPGETQYF.

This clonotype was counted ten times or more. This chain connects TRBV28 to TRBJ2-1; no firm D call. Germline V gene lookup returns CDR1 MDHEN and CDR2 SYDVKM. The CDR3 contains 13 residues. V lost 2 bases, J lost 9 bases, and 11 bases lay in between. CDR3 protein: CASSLAGQREQFF. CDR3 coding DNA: TGTGCCAGCAGTTTAGCTGGTCAGCGTGAGCAGTTCTTC.

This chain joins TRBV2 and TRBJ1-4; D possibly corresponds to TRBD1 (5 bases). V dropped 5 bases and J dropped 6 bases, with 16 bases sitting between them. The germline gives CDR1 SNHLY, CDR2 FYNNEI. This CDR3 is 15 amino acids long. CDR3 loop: CASSLGRGLHEKLFF. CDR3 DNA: TGTGCCAGCAGTTTGGGCCGGGGCTTGCATGAAAAACTGTTTTTT.

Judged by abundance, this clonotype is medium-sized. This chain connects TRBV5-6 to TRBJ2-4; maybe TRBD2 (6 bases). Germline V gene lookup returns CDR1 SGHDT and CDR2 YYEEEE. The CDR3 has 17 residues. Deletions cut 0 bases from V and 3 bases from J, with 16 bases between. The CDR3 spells CASSLALAGIDKNIQYF. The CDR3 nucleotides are TGTGCCAGCAGCTTGGCCCTGGCGGGAATTGACAAAAACATTCAGTACTTC.

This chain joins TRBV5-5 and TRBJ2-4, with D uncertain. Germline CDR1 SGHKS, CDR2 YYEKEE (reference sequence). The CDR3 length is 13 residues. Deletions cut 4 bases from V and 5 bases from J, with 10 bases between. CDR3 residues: CASSIPIENIQYF. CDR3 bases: TGTGCCAGCAGCATACCTATAGAAAACATTCAGTACTTC. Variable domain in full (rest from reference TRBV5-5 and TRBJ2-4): DAGVTQSPTHLIKTRGQQVTLRCSPISGHKSVSWYQQVLGQGPQFIFQYYEKEERGRGNFPDRFSARQFPNYSSELNVNALLLGDSALYLCASSIPIENIQYFGAGTRLSVL.

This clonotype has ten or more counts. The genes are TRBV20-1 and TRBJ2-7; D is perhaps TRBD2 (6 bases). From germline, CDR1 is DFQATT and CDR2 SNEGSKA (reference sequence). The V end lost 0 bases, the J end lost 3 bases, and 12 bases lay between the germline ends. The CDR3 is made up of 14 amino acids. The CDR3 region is CSARDLVSGYEQYF. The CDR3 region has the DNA TGCAGTGCTAGAGATCTGGTTAGCGGCTACGAGCAGTACTTC.

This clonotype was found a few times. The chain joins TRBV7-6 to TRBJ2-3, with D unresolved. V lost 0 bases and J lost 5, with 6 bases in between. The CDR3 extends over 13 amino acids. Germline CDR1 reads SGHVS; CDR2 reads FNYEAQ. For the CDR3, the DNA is TGTGCCAGCAGCTTAGCGTGGGAAGATACGCAGTATTTT. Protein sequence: CASSLAWEDTQYF.

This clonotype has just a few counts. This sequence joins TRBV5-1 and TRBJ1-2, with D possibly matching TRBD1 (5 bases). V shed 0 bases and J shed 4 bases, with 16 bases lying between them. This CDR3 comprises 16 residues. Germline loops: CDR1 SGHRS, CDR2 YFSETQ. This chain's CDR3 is CASSLARAGTTYGYTF. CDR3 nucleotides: TGCGCCAGCAGCTTGGCCCGGGCAGGGACCACCTATGGCTACACCTTC.

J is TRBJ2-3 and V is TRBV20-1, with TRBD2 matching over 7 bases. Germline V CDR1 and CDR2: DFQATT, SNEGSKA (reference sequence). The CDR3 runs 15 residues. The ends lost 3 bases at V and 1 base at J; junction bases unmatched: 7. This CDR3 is CSASSGLAGTDTQYF. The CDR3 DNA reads TGCAGTGCTAGTTCGGGGCTAGCGGGCACAGATACGCAGTATTTT.

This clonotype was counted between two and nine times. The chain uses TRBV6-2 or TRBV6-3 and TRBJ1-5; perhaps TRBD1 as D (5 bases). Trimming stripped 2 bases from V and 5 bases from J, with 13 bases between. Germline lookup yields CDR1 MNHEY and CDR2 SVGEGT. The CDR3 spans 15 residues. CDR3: CASSYLSRDDQPQHF. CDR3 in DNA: TGTGCCAGCAGTTACCTATCCAGGGATGATCAGCCCCAGCATTTT.

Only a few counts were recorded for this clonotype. The CDR3 spells CASSLVLAGGRETQYF. The DNA of the CDR3 is TGTGCCAGCAGCCTCGTTCTAGCGGGAGGGCGAGAGACCCAGTACTTC. The V call is TRBV7-9, the J call TRBJ2-5; 12 nucleotides agree with TRBD2. Germline lookup yields CDR1 SEHNR and CDR2 FQNEAQ (reference sequence). CDR3 length equals 16 residues. J gave up 4 bases and V 5 bases, and 8 bases lay outside the gene matches.

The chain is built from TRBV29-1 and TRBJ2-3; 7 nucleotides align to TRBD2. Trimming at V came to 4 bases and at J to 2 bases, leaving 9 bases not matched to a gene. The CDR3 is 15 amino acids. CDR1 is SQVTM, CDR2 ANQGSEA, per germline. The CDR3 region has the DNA TGCAGCGTTGGAGGCGGGGGACTCTTCACAGATACGCAGTATTTT. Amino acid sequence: CSVGGGGLFTDTQYF.

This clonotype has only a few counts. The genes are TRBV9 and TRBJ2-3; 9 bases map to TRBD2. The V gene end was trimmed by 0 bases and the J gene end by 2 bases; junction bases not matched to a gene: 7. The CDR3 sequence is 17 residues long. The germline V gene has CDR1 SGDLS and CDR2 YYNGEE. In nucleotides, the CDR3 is TGTGCCAGCAGCGTAGGTGCGGGAGGGCCAATCACAGATACGCAGTATTTT. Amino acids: CASSVGAGGPITDTQYF. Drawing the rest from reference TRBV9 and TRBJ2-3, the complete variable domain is DSGVTQTPKHLITATGQRVTLRCSPRSGDLSVYWYQQSLDQGLQFLIQYYNGEERAKGNILERFSAQQFPDLHSELNLSSLELGDSALYFCASSVGAGGPITDTQYFGPGTRLTVL.

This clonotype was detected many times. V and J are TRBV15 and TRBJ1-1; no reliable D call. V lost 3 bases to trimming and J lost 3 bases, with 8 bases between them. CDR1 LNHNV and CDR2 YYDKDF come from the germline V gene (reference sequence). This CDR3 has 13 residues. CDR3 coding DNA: TGTGCCACCAGCAGCGAGATCGACACTGAAGCTTTCTTT. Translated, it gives CATSSEIDTEAFF. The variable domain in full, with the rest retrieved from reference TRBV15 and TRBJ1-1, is DAMVIQNPRYQVTQFGKPVTLSCSQTLNHNVMYWYQQKSSQAPKLLFHYYDKDFNNEADTPDNFQSRRPNTSFCFLDIRSPGLGDTAMYLCATSSEIDTEAFFGQGTRLTVV.

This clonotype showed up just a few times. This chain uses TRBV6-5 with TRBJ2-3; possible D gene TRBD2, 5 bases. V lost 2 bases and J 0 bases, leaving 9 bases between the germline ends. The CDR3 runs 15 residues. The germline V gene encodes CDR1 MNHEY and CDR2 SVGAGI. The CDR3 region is CASSYGEPSTDTQYF. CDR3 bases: TGTGCCAGCAGTTACGGGGAGCCTAGCACAGATACGCAGTATTTT.

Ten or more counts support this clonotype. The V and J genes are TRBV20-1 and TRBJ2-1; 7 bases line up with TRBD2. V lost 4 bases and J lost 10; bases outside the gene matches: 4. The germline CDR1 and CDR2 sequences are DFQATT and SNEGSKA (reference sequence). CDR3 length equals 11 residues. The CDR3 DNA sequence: TGCAGTGCTACCCCGGGACTAGAGCAGTTCTTC. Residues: CSATPGLEQFF.

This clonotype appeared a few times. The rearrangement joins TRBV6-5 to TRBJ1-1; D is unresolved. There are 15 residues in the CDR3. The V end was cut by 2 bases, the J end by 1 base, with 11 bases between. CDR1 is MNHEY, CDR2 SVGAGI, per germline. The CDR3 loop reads CASSYGVGQNTEAFF. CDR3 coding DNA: TGTGCCAGCAGTTACGGGGTGGGTCAGAACACTGAAGCTTTCTTT.

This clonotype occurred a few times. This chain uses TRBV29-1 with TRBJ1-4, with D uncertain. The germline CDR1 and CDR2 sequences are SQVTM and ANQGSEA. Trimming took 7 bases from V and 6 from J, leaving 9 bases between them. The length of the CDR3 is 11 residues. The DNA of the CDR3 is TGCAGCGCTCAGGTGGATGAAAAACTGTTTTTT. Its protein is CSAQVDEKLFF.